These T cell receptor beta chains were read from a single sample in a study of sequential checkpoint blockade in melanoma. Profiling relied on immunoSEQ multiplex PCR, and the TCRdb table lists in-frame clones only, not all of them. Here the sample spans around 19,000 clones, 26% being singletons. The specimen was tumor tissue (inferred from file names), collected from a patient given nivolumab and ipilimumab in sequence. These receptors were taken from a human donor with melanoma. Both conserved end residues are part of each CDR3. The D gene is left open where the match is weak. A clone size is listed for some rows: how often the clone was seen (once, few, many), or a class if it is expanded.

CDR3nt: TGTGCCAGCAGCGTAGCGGGGGAGTTTGCGGGAAGGGAGCAGTACTTC
CDR3aa: CASSVAGEFAGREQYF
j_gene: TRBJ2-7
abundance: -
v_gene: TRBV9
d_gene: -

CDR3nt: TGCGCCAGCAGCTTCCCCCCCGGCTCGAGCACAGATACGCAGTATTTT
CDR3aa: CASSFPPGSSTDTQYF
j_gene: TRBJ2-3
abundance: -
v_gene: TRBV5-1
d_gene: -

CDR3nt: TGTGCCAGCAGCGTAGATCTGAGCTCCTACGAGCAGTACTTC
CDR3aa: CASSVDLSSYEQYF
j_gene: TRBJ2-7
abundance: -
v_gene: TRBV9
d_gene: -

CDR3nt: TGTGCCAGCATTGAGAGGACAGTAGGACGCTACGAGCAGTACTTC
CDR3aa: CASIERTVGRYEQYF
j_gene: TRBJ2-7
abundance: -
v_gene: TRBV28
d_gene: -

CDR3nt: TGTGCCAGCAGCTTGGGGACGGCCACTAACTATGGCTACACCTTC
CDR3aa: CASSLGTATNYGYTF
j_gene: TRBJ1-2
abundance: -
v_gene: TRBV11-3
d_gene: -

CDR3nt: TGTGCCAGTACCCCCTCAGTATCCGGGGAGCTGTTTTTT
CDR3aa: CASTPSVSGELFF
j_gene: TRBJ2-2
abundance: -
v_gene: TRBV19
d_gene: -

CDR3nt: TGTGCCAGCAGTTACGGTTCGGGGAACACTGAAGCTTTCTTT
CDR3aa: CASSYGSGNTEAFF
j_gene: TRBJ1-1
abundance: -
v_gene: TRBV6-8
d_gene: -

CDR3nt: TGCGCCAGCAGCTTGGTCCGACAGGGGGGGCCCTACGAGCAGTACTTC
CDR3aa: CASSLVRQGGPYEQYF
j_gene: TRBJ2-7
abundance: -
v_gene: TRBV5-1
d_gene: TRBD1

CDR3nt: TGTGCCAGCAGTCGGACCCCCCACGAGCAGTACTTC
CDR3aa: CASSRTPHEQYF
j_gene: TRBJ2-7
abundance: -
v_gene: TRBV28
d_gene: -

CDR3nt: TGTGCCAGCAGCCGACTCTCCTCTAGCGGGAGTTTTTCCGGGGAGCTGTTTTTT
CDR3aa: CASSRLSSSGSFSGELFF
j_gene: TRBJ2-2
abundance: -
v_gene: TRBV11-3
d_gene: TRBD2

CDR3nt: TGTGCCAGCAGCGGAGAGCTTAACACTGAAGCTTTCTTT
CDR3aa: CASSGELNTEAFF
j_gene: TRBJ1-1
abundance: -
v_gene: TRBV7-1
d_gene: -

CDR3nt: TGTGCCAGCAGGCGAACAGAGCCTAACTATGGCTACACCTTC
CDR3aa: CASRRTEPNYGYTF
j_gene: TRBJ1-2
abundance: few
v_gene: TRBV6-8
d_gene: -

CDR3nt: TGTGCCAGCAGCTTTGGCCAGGGGGCCACTGAAGCTTTCTTT
CDR3aa: CASSFGQGATEAFF
j_gene: TRBJ1-1
abundance: many
v_gene: TRBV11-3
d_gene: TRBD1

CDR3nt: TGCGCCAGCAGCTTGGGTAGCGGGAATCGGAATGAGCAGTTCTTC
CDR3aa: CASSLGSGNRNEQFF
j_gene: TRBJ2-1
abundance: -
v_gene: TRBV5-1
d_gene: TRBD2

CDR3nt: TGTGCCAGCAGTTTGAAGTTGCAGGGGAATCAGCCCCAGCATTTT
CDR3aa: CASSLKLQGNQPQHF
j_gene: TRBJ1-5
abundance: -
v_gene: TRBV9
d_gene: -

CDR3nt: TGTGCCAGCAGCTTAGAGGGCAGGGGTCAAGAGACCCAGTACTTC
CDR3aa: CASSLEGRGQETQYF
j_gene: TRBJ2-5
abundance: -
v_gene: TRBV11-3
d_gene: -

CDR3nt: TGTGCCAGCAGCACCCAACAGGGGTCCTACGAGCAGTACTTC
CDR3aa: CASSTQQGSYEQYF
j_gene: TRBJ2-7
abundance: medium-sized
v_gene: TRBV11-3
d_gene: TRBD1

CDR3nt: TGCGCCAGCAGCCAAGATTGGGGCAGGGGAGCTGGAAACACCATATATTTT
CDR3aa: CASSQDWGRGAGNTIYF
j_gene: TRBJ1-3
abundance: few
v_gene: TRBV4-1
d_gene: -

CDR3nt: TGTGCCAGCAGCTTCCCCAGAGGGGGAAGCACAGATACGCAGTATTTT
CDR3aa: CASSFPRGGSTDTQYF
j_gene: TRBJ2-3
abundance: -
v_gene: TRBV11-3
d_gene: -

CDR3nt: TGTGCCAGCAGTTACTCTTCGGGAGGGGACACTGAAGCTTTCTTT
CDR3aa: CASSYSSGGDTEAFF
j_gene: TRBJ1-1
abundance: -
v_gene: TRBV6-8
d_gene: -

CDR3nt: TGTGCCAGCAGTCCTCAGGGGGCGGGCACTGAAGCTTTCTTT
CDR3aa: CASSPQGAGTEAFF
j_gene: TRBJ1-1
abundance: few
v_gene: TRBV11-3
d_gene: TRBD1

CDR3nt: TGTGCCAGCGGCCGCAATCAGCCCCAGCATTTT
CDR3aa: CASGRNQPQHF
j_gene: TRBJ1-5
abundance: few
v_gene: TRBV6-7
d_gene: -

CDR3nt: TGTGCCAGCAGGGAGCTAGCGGGAGGGTACAATGAGCAGTTCTTC
CDR3aa: CASRELAGGYNEQFF
j_gene: TRBJ2-1
abundance: -
v_gene: TRBV11-3
d_gene: TRBD2

CDR3nt: TGTGCCAGCAGTTCCGACGGTTGGTTTGGGGCTTTCTTT
CDR3aa: CASSSDGWFGAFF
j_gene: TRBJ1-1
abundance: few
v_gene: TRBV6-8
d_gene: -

CDR3nt: TGTGCCAGCTCACCACCGAGCGGGCGGGAGGGCTCCTACGAGCAGTACTTC
CDR3aa: CASSPPSGREGSYEQYF
j_gene: TRBJ2-7
abundance: few
v_gene: TRBV18
d_gene: TRBD2

CDR3nt: TGTGCCAGCAGTAAACAAGCTCGCGGGACAGGGACAATGAACACTGAAGCTTTCTTT
CDR3aa: CASSKQARGTGTMNTEAFF
j_gene: TRBJ1-1
abundance: -
v_gene: TRBV6-8
d_gene: TRBD1

CDR3nt: TGCGCCAGCAGCCAAGAATCTGGGTTCGGCAATGAGCAGTTCTTC
CDR3aa: CASSQESGFGNEQFF
j_gene: TRBJ2-1
abundance: few
v_gene: TRBV4-1
d_gene: -

CDR3nt: TGCAGCGTTGTTGGGGGCGGAGGGACAGATACGCAGTATTTT
CDR3aa: CSVVGGGGTDTQYF
j_gene: TRBJ2-3
abundance: once
v_gene: TRBV29-1
d_gene: -

CDR3nt: TGTGCCAGCGTAAACGCCGGTGTGAGTTCCTACGAGCAGTACTTC
CDR3aa: CASVNAGVSSYEQYF
j_gene: TRBJ2-7
abundance: -
v_gene: TRBV12-5
d_gene: -

CDR3nt: TGTGCCAGCAGCGGCATTTCAGAGACCCAGTACTTC
CDR3aa: CASSGISETQYF
j_gene: TRBJ2-5
abundance: few
v_gene: TRBV9
d_gene: -

CDR3nt: TGTGCCAGCGGAGCGGGGGAGGGGGAGACCCAGTACTTC
CDR3aa: CASGAGEGETQYF
j_gene: TRBJ2-5
abundance: few
v_gene: TRBV12-5
d_gene: TRBD2

CDR3nt: TGTGCCAGCAGGACAGGGCGGCCCGACTCTGGAAACACCATATATTTT
CDR3aa: CASRTGRPDSGNTIYF
j_gene: TRBJ1-3
abundance: -
v_gene: TRBV6-8
d_gene: TRBD1

CDR3nt: TGTGCCAGCAGTTACTCGAACCTACAGGGGGCCGAGCAGTACTTC
CDR3aa: CASSYSNLQGAEQYF
j_gene: TRBJ2-7
abundance: many
v_gene: TRBV6-8
d_gene: TRBD1

CDR3nt: TGTGCCAGCAGCCCCCTACTAGCGGGAAACGTCTACGAGCAGTACTTC
CDR3aa: CASSPLLAGNVYEQYF
j_gene: TRBJ2-7
abundance: -
v_gene: TRBV14
d_gene: TRBD2

CDR3nt: TGTGCCAGTAGTGTGGGACAGGGGGATTATGGCTACACCTTC
CDR3aa: CASSVGQGDYGYTF
j_gene: TRBJ1-2
abundance: -
v_gene: TRBV19
d_gene: TRBD1

CDR3nt: -
CDR3aa: CASSDFAAGAGEQYF
j_gene: TRBJ2-7
abundance: few
v_gene: TRBV12-2
d_gene: -

CDR3nt: TGCGCCAGCAGCCAAGAGGTCGACACCGGGGAGCTGTTTTTT
CDR3aa: CASSQEVDTGELFF
j_gene: TRBJ2-2
abundance: few
v_gene: TRBV23-1
d_gene: -

CDR3nt: TGTGCCAGCAGTTCGCGGGGGTTCTACGAGCAGTACTTC
CDR3aa: CASSSRGFYEQYF
j_gene: TRBJ2-7
abundance: -
v_gene: TRBV28
d_gene: TRBD2